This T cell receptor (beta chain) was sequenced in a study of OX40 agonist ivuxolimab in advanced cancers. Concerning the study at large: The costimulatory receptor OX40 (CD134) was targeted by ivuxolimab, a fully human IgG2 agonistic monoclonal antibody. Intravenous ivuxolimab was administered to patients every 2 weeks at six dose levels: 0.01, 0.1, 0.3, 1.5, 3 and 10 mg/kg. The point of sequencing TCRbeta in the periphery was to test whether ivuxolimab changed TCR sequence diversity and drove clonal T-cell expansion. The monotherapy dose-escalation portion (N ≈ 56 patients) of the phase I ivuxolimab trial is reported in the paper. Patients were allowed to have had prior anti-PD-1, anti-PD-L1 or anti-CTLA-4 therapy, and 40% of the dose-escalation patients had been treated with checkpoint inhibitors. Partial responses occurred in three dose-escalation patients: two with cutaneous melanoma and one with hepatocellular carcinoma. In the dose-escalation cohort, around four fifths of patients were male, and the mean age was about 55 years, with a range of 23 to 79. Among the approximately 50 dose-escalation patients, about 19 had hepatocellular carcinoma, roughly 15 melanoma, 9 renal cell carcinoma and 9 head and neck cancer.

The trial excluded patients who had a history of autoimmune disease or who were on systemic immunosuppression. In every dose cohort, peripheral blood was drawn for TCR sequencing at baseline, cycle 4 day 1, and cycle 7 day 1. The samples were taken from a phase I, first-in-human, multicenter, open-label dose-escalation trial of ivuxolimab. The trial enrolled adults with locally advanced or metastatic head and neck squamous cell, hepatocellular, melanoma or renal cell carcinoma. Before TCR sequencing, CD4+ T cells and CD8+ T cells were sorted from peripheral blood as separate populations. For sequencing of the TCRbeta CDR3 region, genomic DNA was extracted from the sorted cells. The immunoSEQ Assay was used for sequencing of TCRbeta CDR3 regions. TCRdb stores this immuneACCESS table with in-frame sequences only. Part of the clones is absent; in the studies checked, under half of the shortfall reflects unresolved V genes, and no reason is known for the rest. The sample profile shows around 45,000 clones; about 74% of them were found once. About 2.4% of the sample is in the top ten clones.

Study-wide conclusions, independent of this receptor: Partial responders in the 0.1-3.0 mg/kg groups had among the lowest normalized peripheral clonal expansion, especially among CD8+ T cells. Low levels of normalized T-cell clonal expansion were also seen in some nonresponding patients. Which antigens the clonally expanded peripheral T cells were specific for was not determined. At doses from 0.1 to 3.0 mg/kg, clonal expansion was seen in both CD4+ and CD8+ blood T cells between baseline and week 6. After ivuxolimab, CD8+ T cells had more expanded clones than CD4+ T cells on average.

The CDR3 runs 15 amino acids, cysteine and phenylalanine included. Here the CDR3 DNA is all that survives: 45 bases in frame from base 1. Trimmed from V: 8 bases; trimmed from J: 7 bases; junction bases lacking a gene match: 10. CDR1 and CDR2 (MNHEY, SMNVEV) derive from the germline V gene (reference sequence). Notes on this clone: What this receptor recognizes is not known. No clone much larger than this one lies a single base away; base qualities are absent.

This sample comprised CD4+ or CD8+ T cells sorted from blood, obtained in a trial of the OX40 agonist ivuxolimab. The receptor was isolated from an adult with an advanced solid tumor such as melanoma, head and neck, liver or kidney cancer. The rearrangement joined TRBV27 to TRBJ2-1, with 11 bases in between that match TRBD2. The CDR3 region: CASYHETSGRNEQFF. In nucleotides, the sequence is TGTGCCAGCTATCATGAAACTAGCGGGAGAAATGAGCAGTTCTTC.